This T cell receptor (beta chain) stems from a study of OX40 agonist ivuxolimab in advanced cancers. Across the whole study: Partial responses, seen in three patients, involved one hepatocellular carcinoma and two cutaneous melanomas.

Autoimmune disease history or systemic immunosuppression meant exclusion. CDR1 is SEHNR and CDR2 is FQNEAQ in the germline V gene (reference sequence). The CDR3 has 12 residues. Trimming removed 2 bases at V and 6 bases at J, with 7 bases between. Repertoires were generated with immunoSEQ multiplex PCR, while TCRdb's copy carries only in-frame clones and drops some. The sample consists of 65,000 to 95,000 clones, approximately 92% of them appearing once. The rearrangement joins TRBV7-9 to TRBJ2-5; D is unclear. The sample here was CD4+ or CD8+ T cells sorted from blood, taken in a trial of the OX40 agonist ivuxolimab. The clonotype comes from an adult with an advanced solid tumor such as melanoma, head and neck, liver or kidney cancer. CDR3 sequence: CASSLTPQTQYF. The DNA for the CDR3 is TGTGCCAGCAGCTTAACTCCCCAGACCCAGTACTTC.